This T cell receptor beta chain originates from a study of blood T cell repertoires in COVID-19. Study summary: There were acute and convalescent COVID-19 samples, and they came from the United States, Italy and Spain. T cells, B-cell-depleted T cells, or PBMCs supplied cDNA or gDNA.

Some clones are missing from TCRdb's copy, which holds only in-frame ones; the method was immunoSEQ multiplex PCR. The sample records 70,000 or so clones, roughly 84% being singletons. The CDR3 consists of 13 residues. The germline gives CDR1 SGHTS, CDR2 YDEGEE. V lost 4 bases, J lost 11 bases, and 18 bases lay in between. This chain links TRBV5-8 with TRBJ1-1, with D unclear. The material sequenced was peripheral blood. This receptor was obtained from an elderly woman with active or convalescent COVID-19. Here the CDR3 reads CASSVPQDVLAFF. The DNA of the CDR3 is TGTGCCAGCAGCGTCCCCCAGGATGTCTTGGCTTTCTTT.